The 9 T cell receptor beta chains in this list originate from one sample, sequenced in a study of blood T cell repertoires in COVID-19. TCRdb's table, derived via immunoSEQ multiplex PCR, lists solely in-frame clones and lacks some. The sample yields roughly 93,000 clones, approximately 81% seen once. The sample consisted of peripheral blood. Receptor source: a woman aged 80 or over with acute or convalescent COVID-19.

The chain joins TRBV10-3 to TRBJ2-1; 14 positions agree with TRBD2. J lost 9 bases, V lost 6 bases, and 4 bases had no gene match. Germline CDR1 is ENHRY and CDR2 is SYGVKD. The CDR3 covers 14 residues. For the CDR3, the DNA is TGTGCCATCAGGACTAGCGGGGGGGCAGCTGAGCAGTTCTTC. Translated, it gives CAIRTSGGAAEQFF.

V is TRBV7-9 and J is TRBJ2-3; weak D call: TRBD2 (6 bases). CDR3 length: 15 residues. Per the germline V gene, CDR1 is SEHNR and CDR2 is FQNEAQ (reference sequence). V lost 8 bases and J 2 bases, leaving 17 bases between the germline ends. CDR3 in amino acids: CASAPRGVDTDTQYF. The CDR3 coding sequence is TGTGCCAGCGCCCCACGCGGGGTAGACACAGATACGCAGTATTTT.

The chain employs TRBV2 and TRBJ1-2; D is uncertain. Germline V gene sequence: CDR1 SNHLY, CDR2 FYNNEI. V lost 4 bases and J lost 0, with 9 bases in between. The CDR3 contains 14 residues. CDR3 protein: CASSAALSNYGYTF. As DNA, the CDR3 is TGTGCCAGCAGTGCCGCACTCTCTAACTATGGCTACACCTTC.

The chain joins TRBV7-9 to TRBJ1-1; no reliable D call. Between the trimmed V and J ends, which lost 1 base and 0 bases, there was a span of 6 bases. From germline, CDR1 is SEHNR and CDR2 FQNEAQ (reference sequence). The CDR3 loop spans 14 amino acids. This CDR3 reads CASSLGGVNTEAFF. The CDR3 DNA reads as TGTGCCAGCAGCTTAGGCGGAGTGAACACTGAAGCTTTCTTT.

There are a few counts of this clone. The CDR3 nucleotides read TGTGCCAGCAGCTTAGACAGGGGGCGCGTTAATGAGCAGTTCTTC. Residues: CASSLDRGRVNEQFF. The gene calls are TRBV7-2 and TRBJ2-1; 9 nucleotides align to TRBD1. The J segment lost 7 bases and the V segment lost 1 base, leaving 5 bases of the junction unmatched. The CDR3 contains 15 residues. The germline V gene has CDR1 SGHTA and CDR2 FQGNSA.

The table lists this clone with a few counts. The chain employs TRBV5-1 and TRBJ2-7, with D maybe TRBD1 (5 bases). Per germline, CDR1 SGHRS and CDR2 YFSETQ. With 5 bases removed from V and 5 bases from J, the gap between germline ends came to 14 bases. The CDR3 spans 13 residues. As DNA, the CDR3 is TGCGCCAGCAGGGACATAAGTCCACACGAGCAGTACTTC. Protein: CASRDISPHEQYF.

The V and J genes are TRBV11-2 and TRBJ1-5; D may be TRBD1 (5 bases). Trimming took off 4 bases at V and 1 base at J, with 11 bases between the two ends. The germline V gene encodes CDR1 SGHAT and CDR2 FQNNGV. This CDR3 has 15 amino acids. CDR3 amino acids: CASSWGGVSNQPQHF. CDR3 nucleotide sequence: TGTGCCAGCAGCTGGGGAGGGGTCAGCAATCAGCCCCAGCATTTT.

This clone was seen a few times. The genes are TRBV28 and TRBJ1-3, with D tentatively TRBD1 (5 bases). CDR1 is MDHEN, CDR2 SYDVKM, per germline. This CDR3 has 15 residues. With 2 bases removed from V and 2 bases from J, the gap between germline ends came to 10 bases. The CDR3 sequence is CASSLKGRAGNTIYF. Written as DNA, the CDR3 is TGTGCCAGCAGTTTAAAGGGGAGGGCTGGAAACACCATATATTTT.

The CDR3, as DNA: TGTGCCAGCAGTTTATCCAGGGGGCGCGAAAGAGGGGAGCTGTTTTTT. This codes for CASSLSRGRERGELFF. The rearrangement joins TRBV27 to TRBJ2-2; 8 bases agree with TRBD1. With V trimmed by 0 bases and J by 8 bases, 8 bases remained unmatched. CDR3 length equals 16 residues. Germline V gene data show CDR1 as MNHEY and CDR2 as SMNVEV (reference sequence).